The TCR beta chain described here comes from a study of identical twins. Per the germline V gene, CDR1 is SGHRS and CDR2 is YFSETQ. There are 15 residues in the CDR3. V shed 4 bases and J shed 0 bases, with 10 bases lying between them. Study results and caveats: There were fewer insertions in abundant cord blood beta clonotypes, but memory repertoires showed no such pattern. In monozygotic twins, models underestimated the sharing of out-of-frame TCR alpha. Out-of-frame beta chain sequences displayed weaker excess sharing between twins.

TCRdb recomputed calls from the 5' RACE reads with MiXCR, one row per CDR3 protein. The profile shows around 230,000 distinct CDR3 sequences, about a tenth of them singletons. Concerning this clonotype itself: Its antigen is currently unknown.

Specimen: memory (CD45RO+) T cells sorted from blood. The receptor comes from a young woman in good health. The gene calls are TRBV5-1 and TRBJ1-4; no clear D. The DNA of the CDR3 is TGCGCCAGCAGCCTTCAACGTGCAACTAATGAAAAACTGTTTTTT. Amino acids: CASSLQRATNEKLFF. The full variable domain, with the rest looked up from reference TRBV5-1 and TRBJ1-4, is KAGVTQTPRYLIKTRGQQVTLSCSPISGHRSVSWYQQTPGQGLQFLFEYFSETQRNKGNFPGRFSGRQFSNSRSEMNVSTLELGDSALYLCASSLQRATNEKLFFGSGTQLSVL.